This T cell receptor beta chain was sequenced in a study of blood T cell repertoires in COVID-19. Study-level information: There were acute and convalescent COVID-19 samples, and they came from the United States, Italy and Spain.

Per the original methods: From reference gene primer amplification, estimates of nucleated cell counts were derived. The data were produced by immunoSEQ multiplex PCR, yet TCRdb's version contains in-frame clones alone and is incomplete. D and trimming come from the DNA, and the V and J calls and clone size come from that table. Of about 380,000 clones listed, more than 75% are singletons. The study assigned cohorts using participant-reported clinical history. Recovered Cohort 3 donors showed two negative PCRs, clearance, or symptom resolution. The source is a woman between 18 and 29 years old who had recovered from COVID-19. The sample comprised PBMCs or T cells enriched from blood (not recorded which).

The CDR3 spells CAWRADEKLFF. CDR3 DNA: TGTGCCTGGAGGGCAGATGAAAAACTGTTTTTT. V gene TRBV30 combines with J gene TRBJ1-4; D unclear. This CDR3 contains 11 residues. Germline V gene lookup returns CDR1 GTSNPN and CDR2 SVGIG (reference sequence). The V gene lost 3 bases and the J gene lost 6 bases, with 5 bases spanning the gap.